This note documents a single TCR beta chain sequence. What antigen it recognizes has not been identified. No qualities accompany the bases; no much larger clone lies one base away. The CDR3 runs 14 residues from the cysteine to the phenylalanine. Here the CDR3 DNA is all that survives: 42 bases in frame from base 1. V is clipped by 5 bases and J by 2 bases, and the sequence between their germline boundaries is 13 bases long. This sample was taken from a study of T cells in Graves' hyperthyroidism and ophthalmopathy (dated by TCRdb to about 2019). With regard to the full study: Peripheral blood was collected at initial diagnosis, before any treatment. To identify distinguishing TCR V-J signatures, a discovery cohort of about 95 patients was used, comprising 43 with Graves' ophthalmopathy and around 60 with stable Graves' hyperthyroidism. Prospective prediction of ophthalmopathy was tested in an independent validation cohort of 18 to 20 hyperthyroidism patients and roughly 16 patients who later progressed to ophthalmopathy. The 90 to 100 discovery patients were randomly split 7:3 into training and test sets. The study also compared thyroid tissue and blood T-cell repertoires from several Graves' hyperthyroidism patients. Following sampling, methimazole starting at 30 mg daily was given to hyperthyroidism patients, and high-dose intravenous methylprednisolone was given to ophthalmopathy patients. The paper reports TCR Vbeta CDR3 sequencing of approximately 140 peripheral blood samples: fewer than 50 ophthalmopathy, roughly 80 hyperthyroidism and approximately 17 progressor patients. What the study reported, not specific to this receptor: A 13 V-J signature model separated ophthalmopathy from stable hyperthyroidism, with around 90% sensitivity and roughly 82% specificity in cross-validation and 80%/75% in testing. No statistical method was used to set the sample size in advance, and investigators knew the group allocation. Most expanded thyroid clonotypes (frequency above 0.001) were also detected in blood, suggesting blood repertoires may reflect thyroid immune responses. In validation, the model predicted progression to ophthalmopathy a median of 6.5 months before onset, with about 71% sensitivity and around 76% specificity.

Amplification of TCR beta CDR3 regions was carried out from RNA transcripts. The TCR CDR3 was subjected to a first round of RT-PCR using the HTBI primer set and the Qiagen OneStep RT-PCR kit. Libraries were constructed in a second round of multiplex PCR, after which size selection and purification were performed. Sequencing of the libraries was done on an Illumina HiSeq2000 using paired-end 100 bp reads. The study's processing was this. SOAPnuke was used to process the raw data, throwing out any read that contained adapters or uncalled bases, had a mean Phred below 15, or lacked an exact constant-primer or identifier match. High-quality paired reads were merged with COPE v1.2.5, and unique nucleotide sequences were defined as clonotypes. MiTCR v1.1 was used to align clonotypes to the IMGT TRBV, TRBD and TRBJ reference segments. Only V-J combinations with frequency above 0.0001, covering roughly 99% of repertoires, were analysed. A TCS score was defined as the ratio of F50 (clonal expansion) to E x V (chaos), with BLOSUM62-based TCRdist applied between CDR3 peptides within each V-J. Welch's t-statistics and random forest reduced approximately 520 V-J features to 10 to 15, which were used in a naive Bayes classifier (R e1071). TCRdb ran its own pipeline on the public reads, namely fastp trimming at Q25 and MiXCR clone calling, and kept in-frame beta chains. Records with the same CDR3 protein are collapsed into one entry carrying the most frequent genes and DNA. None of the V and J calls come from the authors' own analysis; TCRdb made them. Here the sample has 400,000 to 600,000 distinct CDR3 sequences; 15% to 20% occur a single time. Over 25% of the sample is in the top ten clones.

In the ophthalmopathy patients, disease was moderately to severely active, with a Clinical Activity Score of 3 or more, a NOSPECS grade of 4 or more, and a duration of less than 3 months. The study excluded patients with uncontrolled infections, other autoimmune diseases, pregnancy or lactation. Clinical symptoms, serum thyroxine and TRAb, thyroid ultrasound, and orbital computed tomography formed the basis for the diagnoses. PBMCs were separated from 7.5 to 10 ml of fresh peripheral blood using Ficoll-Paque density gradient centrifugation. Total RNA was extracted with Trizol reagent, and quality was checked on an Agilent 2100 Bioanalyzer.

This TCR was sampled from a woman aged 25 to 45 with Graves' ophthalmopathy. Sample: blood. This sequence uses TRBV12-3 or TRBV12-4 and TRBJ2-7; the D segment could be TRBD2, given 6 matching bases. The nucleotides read TGTGCCAGCAGTCCGGGGGACGGAACCTACGAGCAGTACTTC. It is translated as CASSPGDGTYEQYF.